This T cell receptor beta chain was identified in a study of CD8 T cells in ankylosing spondylitis. Whole-study findings and limits: In ankylosing spondylitis patients, matched synovial fluid reportedly showed significant enrichment of disease-linked clones. Within ankylosing spondylitis blood, a TCR beta motif made up of under 10 highly homologous variants appeared to be characteristic. Relatively rare in peripheral blood, disease-linked clones were also CD8+.

TCRdb reanalysed the 5' RACE reads using MiXCR and keeps one entry per CDR3 protein. Counted here are roughly 69,000 distinct CDR3 sequences, about 5.4% occurring once; the ten biggest clones make up 2% to 2.5%. This CDR3 comprises 15 residues. J lost 4 bases, V lost 3 bases, and 8 bases had no gene match. The germline V gene encodes CDR1 MDHEN and CDR2 SYDVKM. Note on this clonotype: Its antigen is currently unknown.

Sequenced sample: blood, either unsorted or a sorted T cell fraction (not recorded which). The TCR was taken from a male donor with ankylosing spondylitis or in good health (not recorded which). The chain carries TRBV28 and TRBJ1-2; TRBD1 aligns across 7 bases. The CDR3 sequence: CASSLARGPVYGYTF. As DNA, the CDR3 is TGTGCCAGCAGTTTGGCAAGGGGGCCGGTCTATGGCTACACCTTC.